This TCR beta chain was observed in a study of low-dose radiotherapy and immunotherapy resistance in tumors. Study at large: A dose of 0.5 Gy per fraction was delivered to Cohort 1 every 2 weeks, for a total of 6.5 Gy.

Time point noted: before trial treatment. cDNA synthesis used a TRAV/TRBV-specific primer set for both chains. Using a constant-region primer together with a V-primer adapter, TCRs were subjected to roughly 20 PCR cycles of amplification. TCRdb used MiXCR to reprocess the reads, holding one entry per CDR3 protein. The data hold 70,000 to 95,000 distinct CDR3 sequences, with 15% to 20% observed a single time. Per germline, CDR1 LNHDA and CDR2 SQIVND (reference sequence). This CDR3 comprises 14 residues. The V and J ends lost 6 bases and 3 bases respectively, with 14 bases between them. The chain carries TRBV19 and TRBJ1-2; D not resolved. This sequence originates from a male donor with prostate cancer. The material sequenced was PBMCs, taken before treatment. This CDR3 reads CASSSGRIYYGYTF. CDR3 sequence (DNA): TGTGCCAGTAGCTCCGGACGGATTTACTATGGCTACACCTTC.